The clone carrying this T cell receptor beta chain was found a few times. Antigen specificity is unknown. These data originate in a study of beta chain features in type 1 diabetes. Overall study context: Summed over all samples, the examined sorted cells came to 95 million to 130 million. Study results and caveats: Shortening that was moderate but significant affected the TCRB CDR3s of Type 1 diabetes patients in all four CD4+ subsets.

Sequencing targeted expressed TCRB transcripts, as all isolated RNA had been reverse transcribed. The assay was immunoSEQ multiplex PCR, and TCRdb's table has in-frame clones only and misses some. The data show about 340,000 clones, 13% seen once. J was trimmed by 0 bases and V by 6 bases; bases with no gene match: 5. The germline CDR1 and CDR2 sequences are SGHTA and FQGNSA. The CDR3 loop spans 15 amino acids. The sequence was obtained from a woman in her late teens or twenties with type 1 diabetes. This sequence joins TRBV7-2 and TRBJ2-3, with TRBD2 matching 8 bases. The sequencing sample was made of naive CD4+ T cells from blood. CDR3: CASSTSGLSTDTQYF. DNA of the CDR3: TGTGCCAGCAGTACTAGCGGCCTAAGCACAGATACGCAGTATTTT.